A selection of T cell receptor beta chains follows, all from one sample in a study of blood T cell repertoires in COVID-19. Libraries were prepared by immunoSEQ multiplex PCR; TCRdb keeps only in-frame clonotypes and omits some of them. The top ten clones hold 3.7% of a sample with about 160,000 clones, 76% of them seen once. The sequencing input was peripheral blood. These receptors were taken from a woman over 75 with acute or convalescent COVID-19. Both conserved end residues are part of each CDR3. D genes are given only for firm matches. Not every row has a clone size; where given, it reads once, few, many or a size class.

CDR3aa,CDR3nt,v_gene,d_gene,j_gene,abundance
CASSQLGQGAEAFF,TGTGCCAGCAGCCAATTGGGACAGGGGGCTGAAGCTTTCTTT,TRBV3-1/TRBV3-2,TRBD1,TRBJ1-1,NA
CASSHLDAATSGTAGELFF,TGTGCCAGCAGCCACCTCGACGCGGCGACTAGCGGGACGGCCGGGGAGCTGTTTTTT,TRBV4-2,TRBD2,TRBJ2-2,NA
CASRPGYNEQFF,TGTGCCAGCAGACCCGGTTACAATGAGCAGTTCTTC,TRBV2,NA,TRBJ2-1,NA
CASSQELRGSGNTIYF,TGTGCCAGCAGCCAAGAATTACGGGGCTCTGGAAACACCATATATTTT,TRBV4-2,NA,TRBJ1-3,NA
CASSPYRGSEAFF,TGTGCCAGCAGCCCCTACAGGGGGTCCGAAGCTTTCTTT,TRBV7-3,TRBD1,TRBJ1-1,NA
CASSYNLGDPTGNTIYF,TGTGCCAGCAGTTACAATTTAGGGGATCCGACCGGAAACACCATATATTTT,TRBV6-2/TRBV6-3,NA,TRBJ1-3,NA
CASTETVANYGYTF,TGCGCCAGCACTGAGACGGTTGCTAACTATGGCTACACCTTC,TRBV10-1,NA,TRBJ1-2,NA
CASSPSGTTGYEQYF,TGCGCCAGCAGCCCGTCCGGGACGACAGGCTACGAGCAGTACTTC,TRBV5-1,NA,TRBJ2-7,NA
CASSAAQAPDGYTF,TGCGCCAGCAGCGCGGCACAGGCTCCGGATGGCTACACCTTC,TRBV5-1,NA,TRBJ1-2,NA
CASRGTENYEQYF,TGTGCCAGCAGGGGGACAGAAAACTACGAGCAGTACTTC,TRBV12-3/TRBV12-4,TRBD1,TRBJ2-7,NA
CASSSNRQVNTEAFF,TGTGCCAGCAGCTCGAATCGACAGGTGAACACTGAAGCTTTCTTT,TRBV7-9,NA,TRBJ1-1,NA
CASSLSGGYQETQYF,TGTGCCAGCAGCTTATCCGGGGGATACCAAGAGACCCAGTACTTC,TRBV7-3,NA,TRBJ2-5,NA
CASHGDREEGYTF,TGTGCCAGTCATGGGGACAGAGAAGAGGGCTACACCTTC,TRBV18,TRBD1,TRBJ1-2,NA
CASSEGLGQGWGYTF,TGTGCCAGCAGTGAAGGTTTGGGACAGGGGTGGGGCTACACCTTC,TRBV6-1,TRBD1,TRBJ1-2,NA
CASSKDRGSNQPQHF,TGTGCCAGCAGTAAGGACAGGGGGAGCAATCAGCCCCAGCATTTT,TRBV2,TRBD1,TRBJ1-5,once
CASSPSGTEGTGALHF,TGTGCCAGCAGTCCATCCGGGACGGAGGGAACCGGGGCCCTCCACTTT,TRBV27,NA,TRBJ1-6,NA
CASSPSYSGSLEQYF,TGTGCCAGCAGTCCCTCTTATAGCGGGAGTCTCGAGCAGTACTTC,TRBV28,TRBD2,TRBJ2-7,once
CASSYSMRSYEQYF,TGTGCCAGCAGTTATTCGATGCGCTCCTACGAGCAGTACTTC,TRBV28,NA,TRBJ2-7,NA
CASTSDSQGRGEAFF,TGTGCCAGCACTTCCGACTCACAGGGACGGGGAGAGGCTTTCTTT,TRBV6-5,NA,TRBJ1-1,few
CASSPLGQGRTEAFF,TGTGCCAGCTCACCTTTGGGACAGGGTCGAACTGAAGCTTTCTTT,TRBV18,TRBD1,TRBJ1-1,NA
CASRFTGTVSNQPQHF,TGTGCCAGCAGATTTACCGGGACAGTAAGCAATCAGCCCCAGCATTTT,TRBV6-6,TRBD1,TRBJ1-5,NA
CASSLVGQGGYEQYF,TGTGCCAGCAGCTTAGTGGGACAGGGCGGCTACGAGCAGTACTTC,TRBV11-2,TRBD1,TRBJ2-7,once
CASSSPGQPSYGYTF,TGTGCCAGCAGCTCACCGGGACAGCCTTCCTATGGCTACACCTTC,TRBV7-3,TRBD1,TRBJ1-2,NA
CASSPTGWGKNEQFF,TGTGCCAGCAGTCCTACAGGATGGGGTAAGAATGAGCAGTTCTTC,TRBV9,NA,TRBJ2-1,few
CASSQRGTSGSISTDTQYF,TGTGCCAGCAGCCAACGCGGGACTAGCGGATCGATTAGCACAGATACGCAGTATTTT,TRBV3-1/TRBV3-2,TRBD2,TRBJ2-3,NA
CASSQNPGMGNTIYF,TGTGCCAGCAGCCAAAACCCAGGGATGGGAAACACCATATATTTT,TRBV7-2,NA,TRBJ1-3,NA
CASSLTQGHGYTF,TGTGCCAGCAGCCTGACCCAGGGCCATGGCTACACCTTC,TRBV7-2,NA,TRBJ1-2,NA
CASSVGHMNTEAFF,TGTGCCAGCAGCGTCGGACATATGAACACTGAAGCTTTCTTT,TRBV9,NA,TRBJ1-1,NA
CASSRQGMNTGELFF,TGCGCCAGCAGCCGACAGGGGATGAACACCGGGGAGCTGTTTTTT,TRBV4-3,TRBD1,TRBJ2-2,NA
CASSHRGTSGEYF,TGTGCCAGCAGCCATCGAGGGACTAGCGGGGAGTATTTT,TRBV14,TRBD2,TRBJ2-3,NA
CASSLGGRGSTDTQYF,TGTGCCAGCAGCTTGGGGGGTAGGGGAAGCACAGATACGCAGTATTTT,TRBV5-4,NA,TRBJ2-3,NA
CASSQDGRQIKGYTF,TGCGCCAGCAGCCAAGATGGGAGGCAGATCAAGGGCTACACCTTC,TRBV4-1,NA,TRBJ1-2,NA
CASSIRTGAETQYF,TGTGCCAGCAGCATCCGGACAGGAGCAGAGACCCAGTACTTC,TRBV5-5,TRBD1,TRBJ2-5,NA
CASSERGSLAKNIQYF,TGTGCCAGCAGTGAAAGGGGGTCTCTAGCCAAAAACATTCAGTACTTC,TRBV2,NA,TRBJ2-4,NA
CASSPSGVTEAFF,TGTGCCAGCAGCCCCTCCGGGGTCACTGAAGCTTTCTTT,TRBV3-1/TRBV3-2,NA,TRBJ1-1,NA
CASSVGSQGANYGYTF,TGTGCCAGCAGCGTAGGATCCCAGGGGGCTAACTATGGCTACACCTTC,TRBV9,TRBD1,TRBJ1-2,few
CASSIPGGAGANVLTF,TGTGCCAGTAGTATCCCAGGGGGAGCTGGGGCCAACGTCCTGACTTTC,TRBV19,TRBD1,TRBJ2-6,NA
CASSLRTDGGEQYF,TGCGCCAGCAGCTTGAGGACTGACGGCGGCGAGCAGTACTTC,TRBV5-1,NA,TRBJ2-7,NA
CASSPRQDQAYGYTF,TGTGCCAGCTCACCCAGACAGGACCAGGCCTATGGCTACACCTTC,TRBV18,NA,TRBJ1-2,few
CASSLLASGGHHGVEQYF,TGTGCCAGCAGCTTATTGGCTAGCGGGGGGCACCATGGTGTCGAGCAGTACTTC,TRBV7-2,TRBD2,TRBJ2-7,NA
CASSFGQKGYGYTF,TGTGCCAGCAGCTTTGGCCAAAAGGGGTATGGCTACACCTTC,TRBV7-2,NA,TRBJ1-2,NA
CASSRDRGETQYF,TGTGCCAGCAGCCGCGACAGGGGGGAGACCCAGTACTTC,TRBV2,TRBD1,TRBJ2-5,NA
CASSHGTNSGNTIYF,TGTGCCAGCAGCCACGGGACAAACTCTGGAAACACCATATATTTT,TRBV5-4,NA,TRBJ1-3,NA
CASSLGTSGFQETQYF,TGCGCCAGCAGCTTAGGGACTAGCGGGTTCCAAGAGACCCAGTACTTC,TRBV5-1,TRBD2,TRBJ2-5,NA
CASRRAYNSPLHF,TGTGCCAGCCGACGGGCCTATAATTCACCCCTCCACTTT,TRBV19,NA,TRBJ1-6,NA
CASSLTAGALYNEQFF,TGTGCCAGCAGCTTGACCGCGGGGGCCTTATACAATGAGCAGTTCTTC,TRBV5-6,NA,TRBJ2-1,NA